A selection of T cell receptor beta chains follows, all from one sample in a study of vaccination effects on CD4 cells after COVID-19. The antigens for these receptors are not known. The data were produced by immunoSEQ multiplex PCR, yet TCRdb's version contains in-frame clones alone and is incomplete. The table records about 76,000 clones, approximately 80% of them present only once. Sequencing used CD4+ T cells from PBMCs cultured without peptide, obtained before COVID-19 vaccination. These receptors were obtained from a human donor who received a COVID-19 vaccine. The CDR3 runs from the conserved cysteine through the conserved F or W. Each record gives: V gene, D gene, clone size, J gene, CDR3 DNA, CDR3 protein. A D gene is named only where the DNA matches it firmly. Clone size, where shown, is once, few, many, or a class for clones that have expanded.

TRBV28	NA	NA	TRBJ2-1	TGTGCCAGCAGCCTTACGATCGGGTCGGGGCCCTACAATGAGCAGTTCTTC	CASSLTIGSGPYNEQFF
TRBV7-2	NA	once	TRBJ2-1	TGTGCCAGCAGCCTCGGGTGGGCGGGGGCCTCGAAGCAGTTCTTC	CASSLGWAGASKQFF
TRBV19	TRBD1	NA	TRBJ1-5	TGTGCCAGTAGTATAGGAGGACAGGGACGTAGCAATCAGCCCCAGCATTTT	CASSIGGQGRSNQPQHF
TRBV7-2	NA	NA	TRBJ1-2	TGTGCCAGCAGCTTGGACAGTTACTATGGCTACACCTTC	CASSLDSYYGYTF
TRBV6-5	NA	NA	TRBJ1-1	TGTGCCAGCAGTTACTCGGCTAACACTGAAGCTTTCTTT	CASSYSANTEAFF
TRBV14	NA	NA	TRBJ1-1	TGTGCCAGCAGCCAAGATCTTTATTCGGGCACTGAAGCTTTCTTT	CASSQDLYSGTEAFF
TRBV2	NA	NA	TRBJ1-1	TGTGCCAGCAGTGATGTGGGTAGAGCTTTCTTT	CASSDVGRAFF
TRBV5-1	NA	many	TRBJ1-2	TGCGCCAGCAGCTTCGACAGTAACTATGGCTACACCTTC	CASSFDSNYGYTF
TRBV28	NA	NA	TRBJ1-1	TGTGCCAGCAGTTTGCCGAACACTGAAGCTTTCTTT	CASSLPNTEAFF
TRBV11-3	NA	few	TRBJ2-1	TGTGCCAGCAGCTTCTCAGACCCTCTACAGGGAAGCTCCTACAATGAGCAGTTCTTC	CASSFSDPLQGSSYNEQFF
TRBV7-9	TRBD2	NA	TRBJ2-3	TGTGCCAGCAGCTTCTTGGGGGGGTACACAGATACGCAGTATTTT	CASSFLGGYTDTQYF
TRBV7-3	TRBD2	NA	TRBJ2-3	TGTGCCAGCAGTCCTTCAAGCGGGGGGGCAACAGATACGCAGTATTTT	CASSPSSGGATDTQYF
TRBV2	TRBD1	once	TRBJ1-4	TGTGCCAGCAAGGGACAGCTTAATGAAAAACTGTTTTTT	CASKGQLNEKLFF
TRBV2	NA	NA	TRBJ2-2	TGTGCCAGCCACAGGGTAGTAGCCGGGGAGCTGTTTTTT	CASHRVVAGELFF
TRBV6-5	TRBD1	NA	TRBJ2-2	TGTGCCAGCCTCGGACAGGGGGTTACCGGGGAGCTGTTTTTT	CASLGQGVTGELFF
TRBV5-6	TRBD1	NA	TRBJ1-2	TGTGCCAGCAGCTCGACAGGGTATGGCTACACCTTC	CASSSTGYGYTF
TRBV24-1	NA	NA	TRBJ2-5	TGTGCCACCAGTGATTTAGGGACCTCTAGGACCCAGTACTTC	CATSDLGTSRTQYF
TRBV10-2	TRBD1	NA	TRBJ1-1	TGCGCCAGCAGTAAACCTACAGGGGGTAGGGCCAGGGGTGAAGCTTTCTTT	CASSKPTGGRARGEAFF
TRBV7-9	TRBD2	NA	TRBJ2-5	TGTGCCAGCAGCTTAATAGCGGGGGGAATCCTCCAAGAGACCCAGTACTTC	CASSLIAGGILQETQYF
TRBV19	NA	NA	TRBJ1-2	TGTGCCAGTAGTATTTCAGGTCCACCAAGTAACTATGGCTACACCTTC	CASSISGPPSNYGYTF
TRBV11-2	TRBD2	NA	TRBJ2-1	TGTGCCAGCAGCTTAGAGGGCGGGGGACCTTACAATGAGCAGTTCTTC	CASSLEGGGPYNEQFF
TRBV9	TRBD1	NA	TRBJ1-2	TGTGCCAGCAGCCCCGGCGGGACAGGGGGCGCGAGAGGCTACACCTTC	CASSPGGTGGARGYTF
TRBV5-1	NA	once	TRBJ2-1	TGCGCCAGCAGCCCTGGATCTGGCAATGAGCAGTTCTTC	CASSPGSGNEQFF